These 23 T cell receptor beta chains share one sample of origin, sequenced in a study of CD4 T cells in relation to SARS-CoV-2 and coronaviruses. CD4+ T cells from unexposed donors were obtained before the COVID-19 pandemic (2011-2018). The cells were cultured for over eight days before CD4+ T cells were isolated. Their target antigens are unknown. TCRdb's table, derived via immunoSEQ multiplex PCR, lists solely in-frame clones and lacks some. The sample records around 22,000 clones, about 81% being singletons. Sequenced material: CD4+ T cells from PBMCs, cultured in vitro. The source is a human donor in good health.

This clone occurred once. The J gene is TRBJ2-5, the V gene TRBV5-1; 7 nucleotides align to TRBD1. The CDR3 consists of 13 residues. The junction had 4 bases not matched to a gene; V was cut back by 4 bases and J by 4 bases. Germline assignment: CDR1 SGHRS and CDR2 YFSETQ. The CDR3: CASSPGQRETQYF. CDR3 coding DNA: TGCGCCAGCAGCCCGGGACAGAGAGAGACCCAGTACTTC. Filled out from reference TRBV5-1 and TRBJ2-5, the complete variable domain reads KAGVTQTPRYLIKTRGQQVTLSCSPISGHRSVSWYQQTPGQGLQFLFEYFSETQRNKGNFPGRFSGRQFSNSRSEMNVSTLELGDSALYLCASSPGQRETQYFGPGTRLLVL.

The chain has TRBV19 and TRBJ1-5; 11 bases line up with TRBD1. Germline lookup yields CDR1 LNHDA and CDR2 SQIVND (reference sequence). J was trimmed by 4 bases and V by 4 bases; bases with no gene match: 3. CDR3 size: 15 residues. CDR3 sequence (DNA): TGTGCCAGTAGTACTGGACAGGGGGCAAATCAGCCCCAGCATTTT. Translation gives CASSTGQGANQPQHF.

The J gene is TRBJ1-3, the V gene TRBV7-2; D is unclear. V lost 4 bases and J 2 bases, leaving 12 bases between the germline ends. The germline V gene has CDR1 SGHTA and CDR2 FQGNSA. The CDR3 extends over 15 amino acids. The CDR3 nucleotides are TGTGCCAGCAGCTCATGGTACGGCGCTGGAAACACCATATATTTT. This sequence encodes CASSSWYGAGNTIYF.

The CDR3 DNA reads TGTGCCAGCAGTTTTCGGAGGGGTACGCAGTATTTT. It yields the protein CASSFRRGTQYF. The rearrangement links TRBV27 to TRBJ2-3, with a possible D match to TRBD2 (6 bases). Germline V gene lookup returns CDR1 MNHEY and CDR2 SMNVEV (reference sequence). The V end was cut by 3 bases, the J end by 8 bases, with 9 bases between. The CDR3 has 12 amino acids.

CDR3 residues: CASSKDRGRNNEQFF. The CDR3 nucleotides read TGTGCCAGTAGTAAGGACAGGGGGCGCAACAATGAGCAGTTCTTC. The rearrangement uses TRBV19 and TRBJ2-1, with TRBD1 matching over 11 bases. With 4 bases clipped from V and 5 bases from J, the junction kept 4 bases outside the gene matches. The CDR3 has 15 amino acids. Germline values: CDR1 LNHDA, CDR2 SQIVND (reference sequence).

The chain uses TRBV19 and TRBJ2-7; 10 bases line up with TRBD2. CDR1 is LNHDA, CDR2 SQIVND, per germline (reference sequence). The trim removed 3 bases at V and 3 bases at J, leaving 8 bases unmatched. CDR3 length: 16 residues. CDR3 in amino acids: CASSILAGETIYEQYF. The CDR3 bases are TGTGCCAGTAGTATTCTAGCGGGAGAAACAATCTACGAGCAGTACTTC.

This rearrangement joins TRBV19 to TRBJ1-5; D gene ambiguous. The CDR3 contains 15 residues. The V end lost 7 bases, the J end lost 2 bases, and 15 bases lay between the germline ends. Germline V gene lookup returns CDR1 LNHDA and CDR2 SQIVND (reference sequence). The CDR3 DNA is TGTGCCAGTAAAATCTTCGCGGGCGGCAATCAGCCCCAGCATTTT. Its translation: CASKIFAGGNQPQHF.

This clone counts as large. This chain connects TRBV5-1 to TRBJ1-1; TRBD1 is a possible D gene (5 bases). Trimming took 4 bases from V and 5 from J, leaving 15 bases between them. Germline values: CDR1 SGHRS, CDR2 YFSETQ. CDR3 size: 14 residues. The CDR3 protein is CASSHGEGRTEAFF. CDR3 DNA sequence: TGCGCCAGCAGCCACGGCGAGGGGAGGACTGAAGCTTTCTTT.

This clone appeared a single time. The genes are TRBV15 and TRBJ2-3; 9 bases fit TRBD2. The CDR3 spans 14 residues. Trimming removed 3 bases from V and 4 bases from J; junction bases left unmatched: 2. Germline V gene data show CDR1 as LNHNV and CDR2 as YYDKDF (reference sequence). CDR3: CATSRGLASDTQYF. The CDR3 DNA is TGTGCCACCAGCAGGGGACTAGCTTCAGATACGCAGTATTTT. Full variable domain (remainder filled in from reference TRBV15 and TRBJ2-3): DAMVIQNPRYQVTQFGKPVTLSCSQTLNHNVMYWYQQKSSQAPKLLFHYYDKDFNNEADTPDNFQSRRPNTSFCFLDIRSPGLGDTAMYLCATSRGLASDTQYFGPGTRLTVL.

The chain is built from TRBV30 and TRBJ2-5; 9 bases line up with TRBD1. Germline CDR1 is GTSNPN and CDR2 is SVGIG (reference sequence). The CDR3 covers 15 residues. V trimming: 4 bases; J trimming: 2 bases; junction bases outside the gene matches: 8. Written as DNA, the CDR3 is TGTGCCTGGACCCCGGGACAGGGACTACAAGAGACCCAGTACTTC. This encodes CAWTPGQGLQETQYF.

The CDR3 protein is CATSGRTSGRETQYF. The CDR3 DNA follows: TGTGCCACCAGCGGACGGACTAGCGGGAGAGAGACCCAGTACTTC. This chain uses TRBV15 with TRBJ2-5; TRBD2 agrees at 13 bases. J lost 4 bases, V lost 5 bases, and 4 bases had no gene match. Germline V gene sequence: CDR1 LNHNV, CDR2 YYDKDF (reference sequence). The CDR3 runs 15 residues. The entire variable domain, with the rest obtained from reference TRBV15 and TRBJ2-5, is as follows: DAMVIQNPRYQVTQFGKPVTLSCSQTLNHNVMYWYQQKSSQAPKLLFHYYDKDFNNEADTPDNFQSRRPNTSFCFLDIRSPGLGDTAMYLCATSGRTSGRETQYFGPGTRLLVL.

The chain is built from TRBV28 and TRBJ2-3; D call uncertain. The CDR3 spans 16 residues. Germline CDR1 reads MDHEN; CDR2 reads SYDVKM. V lost 2 bases, J lost 2 bases, and 14 bases lay in between. DNA for the CDR3: TGTGCCAGCAGTTTAGTAAGTGTTCTCCCCACAGATACGCAGTATTTT. This sequence encodes CASSLVSVLPTDTQYF.

The rearrangement joins TRBV12-5 to TRBJ2-6; D may be TRBD1 or TRBD2 (5 bases each). V lost 3 bases and J lost 4, with 28 bases in between. There are 21 residues in the CDR3. CDR1 and CDR2 (germline): LGHNT, FRNRAP. This chain's CDR3 is CASGFFDVGGIIFRGANVLTF. The CDR3 DNA is TGTGCTAGTGGTTTTTTTGACGTTGGGGGTATAATATTTAGGGGGGCCAACGTCCTGACTTTC.

This sequence joins TRBV24-1 and TRBJ1-1; D gene uncertain. Germline V lookup: CDR1 KGHDR, CDR2 SFDVKD. V lost 6 bases and J lost 5, with 12 bases in between. This CDR3 is 13 amino acids long. The CDR3 sequence: CATSKKAGTEAFF. The CDR3, as DNA: TGTGCCACCAGTAAAAAGGCTGGGACTGAAGCTTTCTTT.

The chain links TRBV19 to TRBJ2-1; 13 bases agree with TRBD2. Germline lookup yields CDR1 LNHDA and CDR2 SQIVND (reference sequence). The CDR3 runs 19 residues. V gave up 7 bases and J gave up 3 bases; unmatched junction bases: 15. Here the CDR3 DNA reads TGTGCCAGTACCAGGGGACTAGCGGGATCCGCCGGCCTCTACAATGAGCAGTTCTTC. Translation gives CASTRGLAGSAGLYNEQFF.

This clone turned up a few times. The chain carries TRBV10-3 and TRBJ1-2; no reliable D call. Germline CDR1 and CDR2: ENHRY and SYGVKD. The V end lost 4 bases, the J end lost 3 bases, and 12 bases lay between the germline ends. The CDR3 runs 14 residues. CDR3 DNA sequence: TGTGCCATCAGTGGGACCGGGATGGACTATGGCTACACCTTC. This sequence encodes CAISGTGMDYGYTF.

This clone was seen a single time. V usage is TRBV10-3 and J usage is TRBJ2-6; D not resolved. The germline V and J ends were trimmed by 2 bases and 1 base, with 12 bases remaining between them. Germline V gene sequence: CDR1 ENHRY, CDR2 SYGVKD. The CDR3 is 17 amino acids. In nucleotides, the CDR3 is TGTGCCATCAGTGAGAAGGGTGGGCAGTCTGGGGCCAACGTCCTGACTTTC. It yields the protein CAISEKGGQSGANVLTF.

The chain couples TRBV5-1 to TRBJ2-7; tentative D call: TRBD1 (6 bases). The V gene's germline CDR1 is SGHRS and CDR2 YFSETQ. Between the trimmed V and J ends, which lost 3 bases and 0 bases, there was a span of 13 bases. This CDR3 is built from 15 residues. CDR3: CASSSTGTFSYEQYF. CDR3 DNA: TGCGCCAGCAGCTCAACCGGGACATTCTCCTACGAGCAGTACTTC. Full variable domain (outside the CDR3, taken from reference TRBV5-1 and TRBJ2-7): KAGVTQTPRYLIKTRGQQVTLSCSPISGHRSVSWYQQTPGQGLQFLFEYFSETQRNKGNFPGRFSGRQFSNSRSEMNVSTLELGDSALYLCASSSTGTFSYEQYFGPGTRLTVT.

V and J are TRBV7-2 and TRBJ2-7, with 10 bases identical to TRBD2. The CDR3 runs 16 residues. Trimming at V came to 1 base and at J to 4 bases, leaving 7 bases not matched to a gene. The V gene's germline CDR1 is SGHTA and CDR2 FQGNSA. The chain's CDR3 is CASSLVASGSAYEQYF. CDR3 sequence (DNA): TGTGCCAGCAGCTTAGTTGCTAGCGGGAGCGCTTACGAGCAGTACTTC.

The rearrangement joins TRBV5-4 to TRBJ1-1; D gene uncertain. The CDR3 extends over 14 amino acids. The V gene's germline CDR1 is SGHNT and CDR2 YYREEE (reference sequence). The V end was cut by 0 bases, the J end by 0 bases, with 6 bases between. The chain's CDR3 is CASSLEAVNTEAFF. Written as DNA, the CDR3 is TGTGCCAGCAGCTTGGAGGCAGTGAACACTGAAGCTTTCTTT.

This clone was observed once. The CDR3: CASSVAPTDTQYF. The CDR3 DNA is TGTGCCAGCAGCGTAGCCCCTACAGATACGCAGTATTTT. The chain uses TRBV9 and TRBJ2-3; D is unresolved. This CDR3 is built from 13 residues. The germline V gene has CDR1 SGDLS and CDR2 YYNGEE. The V and J ends lost 0 bases and 3 bases respectively, with 5 bases between them. The full variable domain, its missing parts supplied by reference TRBV9 and TRBJ2-3, is DSGVTQTPKHLITATGQRVTLRCSPRSGDLSVYWYQQSLDQGLQFLIQYYNGEERAKGNILERFSAQQFPDLHSELNLSSLELGDSALYFCASSVAPTDTQYFGPGTRLTVL.

The chain is built from TRBV28 and TRBJ2-3; D possibly corresponds to TRBD2 (6 bases). Germline CDR1 MDHEN, CDR2 SYDVKM. Trimming took off 4 bases at V and 4 bases at J, with 15 bases between the two ends. The CDR3 covers 15 residues. DNA for the CDR3: TGTGCCAGCAGTTCGGCGGGAATGGCTGCAGATACGCAGTATTTT. It is translated as CASSSAGMAADTQYF.

The chain uses TRBV28 and TRBJ2-1; no definite D call. The V gene lost 2 bases and the J gene lost 0 bases, with 14 bases spanning the gap. Germline V gene lookup returns CDR1 MDHEN and CDR2 SYDVKM. This CDR3 region has 17 residues. CDR3 sequence reads: CASSLGIGWSSYNEQFF. CDR3 nucleotides: TGTGCCAGCAGTTTAGGAATTGGATGGAGCTCCTACAATGAGCAGTTCTTC.